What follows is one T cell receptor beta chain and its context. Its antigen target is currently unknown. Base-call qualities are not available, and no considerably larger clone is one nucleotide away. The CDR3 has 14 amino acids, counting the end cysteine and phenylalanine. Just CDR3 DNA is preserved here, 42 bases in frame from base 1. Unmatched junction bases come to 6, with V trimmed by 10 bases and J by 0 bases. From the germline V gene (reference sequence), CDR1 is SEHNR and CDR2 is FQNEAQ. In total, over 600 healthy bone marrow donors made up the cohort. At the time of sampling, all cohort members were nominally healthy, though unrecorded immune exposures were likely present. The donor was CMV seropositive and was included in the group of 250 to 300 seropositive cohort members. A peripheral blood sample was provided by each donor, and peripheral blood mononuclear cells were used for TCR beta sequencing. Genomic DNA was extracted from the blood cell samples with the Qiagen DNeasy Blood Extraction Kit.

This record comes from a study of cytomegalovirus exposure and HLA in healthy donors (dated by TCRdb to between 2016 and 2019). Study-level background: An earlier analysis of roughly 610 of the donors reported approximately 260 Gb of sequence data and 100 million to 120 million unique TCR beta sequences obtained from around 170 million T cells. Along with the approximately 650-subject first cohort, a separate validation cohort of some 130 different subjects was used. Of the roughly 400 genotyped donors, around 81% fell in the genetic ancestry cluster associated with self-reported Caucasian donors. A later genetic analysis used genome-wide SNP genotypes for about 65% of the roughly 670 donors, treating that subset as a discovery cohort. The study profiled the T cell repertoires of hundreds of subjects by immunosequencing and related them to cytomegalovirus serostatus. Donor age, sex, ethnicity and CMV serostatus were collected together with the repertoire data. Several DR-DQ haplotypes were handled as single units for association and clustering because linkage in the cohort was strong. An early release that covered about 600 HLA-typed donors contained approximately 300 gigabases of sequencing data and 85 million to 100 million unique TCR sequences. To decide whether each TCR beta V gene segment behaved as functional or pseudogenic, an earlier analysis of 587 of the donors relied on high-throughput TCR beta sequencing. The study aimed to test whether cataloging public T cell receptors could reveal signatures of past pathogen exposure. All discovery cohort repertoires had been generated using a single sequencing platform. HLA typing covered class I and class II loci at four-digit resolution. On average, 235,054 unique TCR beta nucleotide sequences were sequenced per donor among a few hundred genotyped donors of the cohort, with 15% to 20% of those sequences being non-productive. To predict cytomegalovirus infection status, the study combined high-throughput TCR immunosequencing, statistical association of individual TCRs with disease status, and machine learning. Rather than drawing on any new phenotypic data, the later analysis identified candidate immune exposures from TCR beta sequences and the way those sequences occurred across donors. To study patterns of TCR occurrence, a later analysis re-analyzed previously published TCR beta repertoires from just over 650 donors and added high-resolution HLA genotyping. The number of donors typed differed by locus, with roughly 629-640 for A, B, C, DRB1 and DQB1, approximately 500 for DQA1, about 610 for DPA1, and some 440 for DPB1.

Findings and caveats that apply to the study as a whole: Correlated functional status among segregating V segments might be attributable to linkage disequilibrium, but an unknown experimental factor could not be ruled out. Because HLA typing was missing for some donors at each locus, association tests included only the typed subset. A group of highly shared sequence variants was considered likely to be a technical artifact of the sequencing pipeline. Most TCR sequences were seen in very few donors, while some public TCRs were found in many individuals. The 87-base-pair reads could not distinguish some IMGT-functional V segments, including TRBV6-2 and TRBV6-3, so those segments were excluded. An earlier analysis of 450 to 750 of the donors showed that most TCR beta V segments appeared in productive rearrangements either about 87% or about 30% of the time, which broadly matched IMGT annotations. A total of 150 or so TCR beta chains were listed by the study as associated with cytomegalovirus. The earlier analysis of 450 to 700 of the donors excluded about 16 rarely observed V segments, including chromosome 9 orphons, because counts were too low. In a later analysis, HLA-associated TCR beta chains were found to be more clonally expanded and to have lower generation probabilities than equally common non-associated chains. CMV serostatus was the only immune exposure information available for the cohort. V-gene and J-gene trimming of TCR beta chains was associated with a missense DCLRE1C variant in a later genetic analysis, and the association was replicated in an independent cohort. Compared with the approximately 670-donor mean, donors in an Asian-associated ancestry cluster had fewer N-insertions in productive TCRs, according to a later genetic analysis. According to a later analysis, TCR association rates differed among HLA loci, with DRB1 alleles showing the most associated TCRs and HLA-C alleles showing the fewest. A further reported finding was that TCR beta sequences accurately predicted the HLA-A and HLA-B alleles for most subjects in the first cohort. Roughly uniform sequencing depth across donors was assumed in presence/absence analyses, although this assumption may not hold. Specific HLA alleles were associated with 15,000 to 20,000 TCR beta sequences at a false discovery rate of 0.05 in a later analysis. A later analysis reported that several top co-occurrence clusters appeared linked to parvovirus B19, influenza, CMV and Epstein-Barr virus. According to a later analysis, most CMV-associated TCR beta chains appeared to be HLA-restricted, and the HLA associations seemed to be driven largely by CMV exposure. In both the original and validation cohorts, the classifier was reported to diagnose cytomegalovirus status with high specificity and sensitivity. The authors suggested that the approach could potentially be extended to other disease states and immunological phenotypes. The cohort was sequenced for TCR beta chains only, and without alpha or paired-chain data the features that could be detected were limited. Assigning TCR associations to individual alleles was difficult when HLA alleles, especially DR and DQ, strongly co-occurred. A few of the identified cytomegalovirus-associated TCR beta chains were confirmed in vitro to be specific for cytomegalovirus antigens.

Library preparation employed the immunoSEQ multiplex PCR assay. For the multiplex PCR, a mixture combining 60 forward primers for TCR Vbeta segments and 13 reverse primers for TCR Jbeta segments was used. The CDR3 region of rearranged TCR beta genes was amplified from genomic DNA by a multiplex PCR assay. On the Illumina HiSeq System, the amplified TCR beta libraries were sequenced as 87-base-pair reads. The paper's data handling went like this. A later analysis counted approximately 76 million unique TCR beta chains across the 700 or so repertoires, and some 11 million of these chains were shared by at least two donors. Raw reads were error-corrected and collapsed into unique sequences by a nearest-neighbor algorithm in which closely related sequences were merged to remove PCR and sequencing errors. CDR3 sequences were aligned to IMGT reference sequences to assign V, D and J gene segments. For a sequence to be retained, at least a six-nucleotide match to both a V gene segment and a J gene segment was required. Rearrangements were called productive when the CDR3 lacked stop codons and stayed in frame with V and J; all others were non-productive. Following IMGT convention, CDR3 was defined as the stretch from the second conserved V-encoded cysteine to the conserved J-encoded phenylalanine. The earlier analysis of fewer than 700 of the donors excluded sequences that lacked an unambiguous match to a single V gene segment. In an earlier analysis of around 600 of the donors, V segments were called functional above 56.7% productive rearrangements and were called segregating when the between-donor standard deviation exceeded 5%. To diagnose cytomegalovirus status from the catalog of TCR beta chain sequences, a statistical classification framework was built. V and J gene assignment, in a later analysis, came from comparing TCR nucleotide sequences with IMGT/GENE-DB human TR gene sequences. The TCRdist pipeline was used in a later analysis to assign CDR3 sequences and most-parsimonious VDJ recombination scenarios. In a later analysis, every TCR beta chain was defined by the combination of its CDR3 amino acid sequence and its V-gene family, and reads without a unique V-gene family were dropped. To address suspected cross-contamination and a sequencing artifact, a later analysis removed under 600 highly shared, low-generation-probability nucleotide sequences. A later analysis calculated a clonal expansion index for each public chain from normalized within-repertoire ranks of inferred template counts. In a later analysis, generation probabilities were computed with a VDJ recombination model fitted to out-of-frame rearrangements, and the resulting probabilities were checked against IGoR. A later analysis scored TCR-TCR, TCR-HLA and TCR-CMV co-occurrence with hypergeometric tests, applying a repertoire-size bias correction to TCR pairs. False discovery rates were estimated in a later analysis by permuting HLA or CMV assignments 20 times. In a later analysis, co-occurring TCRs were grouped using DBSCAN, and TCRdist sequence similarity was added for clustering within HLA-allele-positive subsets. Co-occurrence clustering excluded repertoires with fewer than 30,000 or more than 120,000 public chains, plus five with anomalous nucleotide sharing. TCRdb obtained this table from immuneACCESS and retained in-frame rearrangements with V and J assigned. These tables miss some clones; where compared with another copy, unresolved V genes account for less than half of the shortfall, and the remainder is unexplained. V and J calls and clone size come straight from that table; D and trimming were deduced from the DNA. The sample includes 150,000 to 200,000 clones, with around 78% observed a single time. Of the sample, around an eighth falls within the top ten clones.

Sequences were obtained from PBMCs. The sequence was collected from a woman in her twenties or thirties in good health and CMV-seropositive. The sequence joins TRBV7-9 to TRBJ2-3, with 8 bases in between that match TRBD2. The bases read TGTGCCATCCCAATAGCGGGGAGCACAGATACGCAGTATTTT. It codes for CAIPIAGSTDTQYF.